This entry features one T cell receptor beta chain sequence. In its sample, this clonotype was seen many times. This clone's antigen is unknown. At one of its ends the junction is not consistent with the germline gene, which may arise from a read error. These data originate in a study of T cell repertoires in cytomegalovirus infection (dated by TCRdb to between 2019 and 2020). In terms of the full investigation: Peptide stimulations targeted recently identified HLA-C-restricted CMV epitopes, whose presentation resists viral immunomodulation, together with well-studied HLA-B-restricted epitopes. Donor HLA type was relevant to the analysis, as public TCR beta signatures indicated carriage of CMV infection together with the matching HLA type.

The instrument was an Illumina HiSeq 1500. TCRdb applied fastp at Q25 and MiXCR to the public reads, then kept only in-frame beta chains. Rows are combined by CDR3 protein, so each entry shows the most common genes and DNA. For this sample the table gives roughly 920,000 distinct CDR3 sequences, of which roughly 30% were detected only once. The ten largest clones add up to 13% of the sample. Summary of the overall study and its limitations: The ex vivo response was dominated by HLA-C-restricted CMV-specific TCR beta clonotypes, and the single most frequent clonotype in two of eight donors was supplied by these HLA-C-restricted clonotypes. In both this cohort and an independent cohort of 352 donors, the cumulative frequency of public TCR beta family members distinguished carriers of CMV infection plus the relevant HLA type.

Read against the paper, the sample's treatment or condition label means: in vitro stimulation with specific CMV peptide epitopes to enrich CMV-specific T cells. Sequencing was performed on cultured CD8+ T cells from PBMCs, taken from culture after CMV antigen stimulation. The sequence came from a human donor in good health (CMV status not recorded). Some clones in this sample may be carry-over from other donors' samples.

The nucleotide sequence is TGTGCTAGCAGCGTAACGCAGGGACTCAATGAGCAGTTCTTC. Its coded protein is CASSVTQGLNEQFF. This chain is built from TRBV7-7 and TRBJ2-1; 6 matching bases give a weak D call of TRBD2. In the germline V gene (reference sequence), CDR1 corresponds to SSHAT and CDR2 to FNYEAQ. The CDR3 covers 14 residues, taking in both the cysteine and the phenylalanine. The CDR3 DNA has 42 bases and is translated from base 1. With the portions outside the CDR3 filled from the reference TRBV7-7 and TRBJ2-1 genes, the complete variable region becomes GAGVSQSPRYKVTKRGQDVTLRCDPISSHATLYWYQQALGQGPEFLTYFNYEAQPDKSGLPSDRFSAERPEGSISTLTIQRTEQRDSAMYRCASSVTQGLNEQFFGPGTRLTVL.